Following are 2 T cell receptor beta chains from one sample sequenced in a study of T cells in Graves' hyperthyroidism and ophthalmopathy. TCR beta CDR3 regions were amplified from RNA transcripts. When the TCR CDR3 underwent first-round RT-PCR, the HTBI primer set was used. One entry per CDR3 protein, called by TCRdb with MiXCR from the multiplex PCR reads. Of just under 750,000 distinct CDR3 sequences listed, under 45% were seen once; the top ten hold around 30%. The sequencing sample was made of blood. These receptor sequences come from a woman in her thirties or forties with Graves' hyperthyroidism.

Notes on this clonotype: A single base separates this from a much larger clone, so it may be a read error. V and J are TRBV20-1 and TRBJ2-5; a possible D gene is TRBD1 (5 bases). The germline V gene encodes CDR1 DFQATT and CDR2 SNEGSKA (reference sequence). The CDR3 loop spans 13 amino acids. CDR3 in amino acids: CNAPAQGSETQYF. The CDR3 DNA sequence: TGCAATGCTCCCGCCCAGGGATCAGAGACCCAGTACTTC.

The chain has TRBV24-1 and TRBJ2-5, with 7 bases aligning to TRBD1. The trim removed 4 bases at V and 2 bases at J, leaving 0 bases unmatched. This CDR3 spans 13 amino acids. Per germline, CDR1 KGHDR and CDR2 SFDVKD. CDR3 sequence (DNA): TGTGCCACCAGTGAGGGACAGCAAGAGACCCAGTACTTC. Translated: CATSEGQQETQYF.